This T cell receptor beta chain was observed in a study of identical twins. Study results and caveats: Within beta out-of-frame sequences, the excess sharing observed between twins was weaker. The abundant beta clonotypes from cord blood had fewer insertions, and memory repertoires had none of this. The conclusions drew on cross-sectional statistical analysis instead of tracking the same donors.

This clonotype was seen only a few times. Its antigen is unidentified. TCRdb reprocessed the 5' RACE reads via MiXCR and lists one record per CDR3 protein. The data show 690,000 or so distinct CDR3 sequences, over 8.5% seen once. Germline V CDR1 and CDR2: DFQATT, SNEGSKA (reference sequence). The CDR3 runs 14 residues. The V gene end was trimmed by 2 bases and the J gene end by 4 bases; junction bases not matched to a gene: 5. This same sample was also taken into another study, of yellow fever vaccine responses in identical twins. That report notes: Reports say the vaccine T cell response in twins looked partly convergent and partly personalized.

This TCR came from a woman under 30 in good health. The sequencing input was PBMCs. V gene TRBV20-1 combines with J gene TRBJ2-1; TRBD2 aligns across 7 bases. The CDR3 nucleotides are TGCAGTGCTAGACCCAGCGGGACTTACAATGAGCAGTTCTTC. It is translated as CSARPSGTYNEQFF.